Each of the 31 T cell receptor beta chains below was sequenced from the same sample in a study of graft-versus-host responses after intestinal transplantation. Sequencing was performed with immunoSEQ multiplex PCR; in TCRdb, only in-frame clones are kept and a portion is missing. The sample contains some 41,000 clones, 90% to 95% of which appear only once. The input for sequencing was PBMCs, taken 734 days after intestinal transplantation. These receptor sequences come from a human patient who received an intestinal transplant, so some T cells may come from the graft donor.

The gene calls are TRBV11-2 and TRBJ2-4; the D is unclear. The CDR3 extends over 14 amino acids. Germline V gene data show CDR1 as SGHAT and CDR2 as FQNNGV. Deletions cut 0 bases from V and 7 bases from J, with 10 bases between. Here the CDR3 DNA reads TGTGCCAGCAGCTTAGATCTGTCCGGGAACATTCAGTACTTC. It specifies CASSLDLSGNIQYF.

V gene TRBV6-5 combines with J gene TRBJ2-7; 8 positions match TRBD1. CDR1 is MNHEY and CDR2 is SVGAGI in the germline V gene. Germline trimming cut 6 bases from V and 6 bases from J; bases unmatched to any gene: 10. The CDR3 covers 14 residues. CDR3 protein: CASSLTGTGGEQYF. CDR3 bases: TGTGCCAGCAGCCTAACCGGGACAGGTGGCGAGCAGTACTTC.

The genes are TRBV5-5 and TRBJ1-4; unclear D gene. V was cut by 0 bases and J by 1 base, with 16 bases left in between. The CDR3 totals 18 residues. Germline V lookup: CDR1 SGHKS, CDR2 YYEKEE (reference sequence). CDR3 nucleotides: TGTGCCAGCAGCTTGGCGGTTGCAGTTTTGGGAACTAATGAAAAACTGTTTTTT. As protein: CASSLAVAVLGTNEKLFF.

V is TRBV6-5 and J is TRBJ1-2; possibly TRBD1 for D (6 bases). The CDR3 is 14 amino acids. Deletions cut 10 bases from V and 7 bases from J, with 22 bases between. Germline V CDR1 and CDR2: MNHEY, SVGAGI. The CDR3 region is CATTQIPGVSGYTF. The DNA for the CDR3 is TGTGCCACTACCCAAATCCCAGGGGTAAGTGGCTACACCTTC.

The chain is built from TRBV6-5 and TRBJ2-7; 7 bases agree with TRBD1. CDR1 and CDR2 (germline): MNHEY, SVGAGI. The CDR3 loop spans 15 amino acids. V dropped 7 bases and J dropped 5; count of bases not matched to a gene: 14. The CDR3 loop reads CASKGGLAPINEQYF. The CDR3 DNA reads as TGTGCCAGCAAAGGGGGCTTGGCCCCGATCAACGAGCAGTACTTC.

This sequence joins TRBV7-9 and TRBJ2-3; D gene unclear. The CDR3 length is 10 residues. V was pared by 6 bases and J by 4 bases, with 2 bases between. Germline CDR1 and CDR2: SEHNR and FQNEAQ (reference sequence). CDR3: CASRADTQYF. For the CDR3, the DNA is TGTGCCAGCAGGGCAGATACGCAGTATTTT.

V usage is TRBV18 and J usage is TRBJ2-1; no clear D gene. CDR1 and CDR2 (germline): KGHSH, LQKENI. CDR3 length equals 15 residues. The ends were cut back, 3 bases at V and 5 bases at J, with 14 bases in the middle. The CDR3 loop is CASSPTANFNNEQFF. The CDR3 region has the DNA TGTGCCAGCTCACCCACAGCGAACTTCAACAATGAGCAGTTCTTC.

There are a few counts of this clone. The chain has TRBV6-1 and TRBJ2-3, with 7 nucleotides matching TRBD2. Trimming removed 4 bases from V and 2 bases from J; junction bases left unmatched: 9. The CDR3 runs to 16 residues. From germline, CDR1 is MNHNS and CDR2 SASEGT. This chain's CDR3 is CASSALSGTSTDTQYF. The CDR3 nucleotides are TGTGCCAGCAGTGCCTTGAGCGGGACTTCCACAGATACGCAGTATTTT.

The CDR3 DNA follows: TGTGCCAGCAGTAACGGACCGGCCTATGGCTACACCTTC. This encodes CASSNGPAYGYTF. This sequence joins TRBV7-2 and TRBJ1-2; D remains ambiguous. The CDR3 has 13 residues. The V end lost 6 bases, the J end lost 4 bases, and 12 bases lay between the germline ends. CDR1 and CDR2 (germline): SGHTA, FQGNSA.

The chain recombines TRBV12-1 with TRBJ1-5. TRBV12-1 corresponds to a pseudogene. The CDR3 loop spans 14 amino acids. Here the CDR3 reads CASSFSWSRGPQHF. The DNA of the CDR3 is TGTGCCAGCAGCTTTTCTTGGTCCCGGGGGCCCCAGCATTTT.

V is TRBV7-2 and J is TRBJ2-1, with 8 nucleotides matching TRBD2. V trimming: 1 base; J trimming: 7 bases; junction bases outside the gene matches: 3. CDR3 length equals 14 residues. In germline, CDR1 is SGHTA, CDR2 FQGNSA. Here the CDR3 reads CASSLGSGINEQFF. The CDR3 DNA sequence: TGTGCCAGCAGCTTAGGTAGCGGGATAAATGAGCAGTTCTTC.

J is TRBJ1-4 and V is TRBV30; no clear D. The CDR3 consists of 13 residues. CDR1 GTSNPN and CDR2 SVGIG come from the germline V gene (reference sequence). V was trimmed by 3 bases and J by 0 bases, leaving 5 bases between them. The CDR3 region is CAWSGTTNEKLFF. The CDR3 nucleotides read TGTGCCTGGAGCGGAACAACTAATGAAAAACTGTTTTTT.

J is TRBJ2-6 and V is TRBV5-4; 10 nucleotides agree with TRBD1. Germline V gives CDR1 SGHNT, CDR2 YYREEE (reference sequence). The trim removed 4 bases at V and 1 base at J, leaving 8 bases unmatched. This CDR3 has 18 amino acids. CDR3 nucleotide sequence: TGTGCCAGCAGCCCGGGGGACAGGGGAATATCTGGGGCCAACGTCCTGACTTTC. Its protein product is CASSPGDRGISGANVLTF. The full variable domain, completed using reference TRBV5-4 and TRBJ2-6, is ETGVTQSPTHLIKTRGQQVTLRCSSQSGHNTVSWYQQALGQGPQFIFQYYREEENGRGNFPPRFSGLQFPNYSSELNVNALELDDSALYLCASSPGDRGISGANVLTFGAGSRLTVL.

The chain recombines TRBV7-9 with TRBJ2-3; D perhaps matches TRBD1 (6 bases). Germline lookup yields CDR1 SEHNR and CDR2 FQNEAQ (reference sequence). The V and J ends lost 4 bases and 4 bases respectively, with 9 bases between them. CDR3 length: 13 amino acids. The CDR3 nucleotides read TGTGCCAGCAGCTCCGCAGGGGCAGATACGCAGTATTTT. Translation: CASSSAGADTQYF.

This chain links TRBV5-5 with TRBJ2-3, with D perhaps given as TRBD1 or TRBD2 (5 bases each). The CDR3 has 16 amino acids. The V gene lost 4 bases and the J gene lost 2 bases, with 17 bases spanning the gap. Germline CDR1 is SGHKS and CDR2 is YYEKEE (reference sequence). The CDR3 DNA sequence: TGTGCCAGCAGCCCGAACACTGGGGGTTACACAGATACGCAGTATTTT. Translated: CASSPNTGGYTDTQYF.

The chain is built from TRBV6-1 and TRBJ1-3; D not resolved. The germline V gene has CDR1 MNHNS and CDR2 SASEGT. V lost 1 base to trimming and J lost 4 bases, with 8 bases between them. CDR3 length: 14 amino acids. The CDR3 DNA reads as TGTGCCAGCAGTGAAGTTGACGTCGGAAACACCATATATTTT. As protein: CASSEVDVGNTIYF.

The chain employs TRBV5-1 and TRBJ2-6; maybe TRBD1 (6 bases). In germline, CDR1 is SGHRS, CDR2 YFSETQ. The V and J ends lost 0 bases and 0 bases respectively, with 10 bases between them. The CDR3 has 17 amino acids. The CDR3 DNA follows: TGCGCCAGCAGCTTGGTCACAGGGAGCTCTGGGGCCAACGTCCTGACTTTC. Its protein is CASSLVTGSSGANVLTF.

The J gene is TRBJ2-5, the V gene TRBV7-6; D gene uncertain. V was clipped by 3 bases and J by 3 bases, with 23 bases between them. Germline loops: CDR1 SGHVS, CDR2 FNYEAQ. The CDR3 has 18 amino acids. CDR3 bases: TGTGCCAGCAGCTTCATACAACCCTTATCCGACCGAGAAGAGACCCAGTACTTC. Amino acids: CASSFIQPLSDREETQYF.

The V gene is TRBV28, the J gene TRBJ2-4; TRBD2 matches 12 bases. The CDR3 is made up of 20 amino acids. V lost 2 bases, J lost 0 bases, and 11 bases stayed unmatched. The germline gives CDR1 MDHEN, CDR2 SYDVKM. Here the CDR3 reads CASSLPGLAGRPLAKNIQYF. For the CDR3, the DNA is TGTGCCAGCAGTTTACCGGGACTAGCGGGTCGACCTCTAGCCAAAAACATTCAGTACTTC.

V and J are TRBV6-1 and TRBJ1-5, with 7 bases that match TRBD1. The germline V gene has CDR1 MNHNS and CDR2 SASEGT. There are 12 residues in the CDR3. The junction had 3 bases not matched to a gene; V was cut back by 4 bases and J by 9 bases. The CDR3: CASSVQGGPQHF. CDR3 nucleotides: TGTGCCAGCAGTGTCCAGGGGGGGCCCCAGCATTTT.

The chain recombines TRBV7-9 with TRBJ1-2, with no clear D. V was shortened by 8 bases and J by 7 bases, with 11 bases between the two germline ends. Per the germline V gene, CDR1 is SEHNR and CDR2 is FQNEAQ (reference sequence). The CDR3 spans 11 residues. CDR3 in DNA: TGTGCCAGCTCGTCAAGTGGTGGCTACACCTTC. Translated, it gives CASSSSGGYTF. Looking up the rest from reference TRBV7-9 and TRBJ1-2 gives the full variable domain: DTGVSQNPRHKITKRGQNVTFRCDPISEHNRLYWYRQTLGQGPEFLTYFQNEAQLEKSRLLSDRFSAERPKGSFSTLEIQRTEQGDSAMYLCASSSSGGYTFGSGTRLTVV.

This sequence joins TRBV6-5 and TRBJ2-1; TRBD2 is a possible D gene (6 bases). Germline V gene data show CDR1 as MNHEY and CDR2 as SVGAGI. This CDR3 is built from 14 residues. V lost 2 bases and J 6 bases, leaving 11 bases between the germline ends. CDR3 region: CASSYVLASNEQFF. The CDR3, as DNA: TGTGCCAGCAGTTACGTACTAGCCAGCAATGAGCAGTTCTTC.

V usage is TRBV28 and J usage is TRBJ2-7; 10 bases are a match to TRBD1. The CDR3 contains 17 residues. V lost 2 bases, J lost 2 bases, and 9 bases stayed unmatched. Germline CDR1 MDHEN, CDR2 SYDVKM. In DNA, the CDR3 is TGTGCCAGCAGTTTAAGATCATGGGGACAGGGGCCCTACGAGCAGTACTTC. Protein sequence: CASSLRSWGQGPYEQYF.

V gene TRBV5-6 combines with J gene TRBJ1-1, with D unresolved. The CDR3 contains 15 residues. CDR1 and CDR2 (germline): SGHDT, YYEEEE. The ends were cut back, 0 bases at V and 3 bases at J, with 12 bases in the middle. CDR3 in amino acids: CASSLVLQRDTEAFF. The CDR3 coding sequence is TGTGCCAGCAGCTTGGTATTACAGCGGGACACTGAAGCTTTCTTT.

The V call is TRBV6-6, the J call TRBJ1-2; a possible D gene is TRBD1 (5 bases). Germline CDR1 and CDR2: MNHNY and SVGAGI (reference sequence). The ends were cut back, 5 bases at V and 7 bases at J, with 14 bases in the middle. The CDR3 length is 13 residues. Here the CDR3 reads CASSIGERSGYTF. CDR3 bases: TGTGCCAGCAGTATAGGGGAAAGAAGTGGCTACACCTTC.

The rearrangement joins TRBV6-6 to TRBJ1-2; tentative D call: TRBD1 (5 bases). CDR1 MNHNY and CDR2 SVGAGI come from the germline V gene (reference sequence). V dropped 2 bases and J dropped 8 bases, with 15 bases sitting between them. The CDR3 totals 14 residues. CDR3 nucleotide sequence: TGTGCCAGCAGTTACGGCGGCAGTCCAGGGGGCTACACCTTC. Translated: CASSYGGSPGGYTF.

This chain links TRBV7-9 with TRBJ2-1; no firm D call. This CDR3 comprises 16 residues. The V gene lost 7 bases and the J gene lost 5 bases, with 21 bases spanning the gap. The germline gives CDR1 SEHNR, CDR2 FQNEAQ (reference sequence). CDR3 loop: CASTKSRSLRNNEQFF. CDR3 bases: TGTGCCAGCACCAAATCCAGGTCCCTTAGGAACAATGAGCAGTTCTTC.

J is TRBJ2-5 and V is TRBV5-1, with 7 bases that match TRBD1. Germline lookup yields CDR1 SGHRS and CDR2 YFSETQ. V lost 9 bases and J lost 2; bases outside the gene matches: 13. The CDR3 totals 15 residues. The CDR3 loop is CATQTTGAPQETQYF. The DNA for the CDR3 is TGCGCCACCCAAACCACAGGGGCCCCACAAGAGACCCAGTACTTC. The whole variable domain, remainder taken from reference TRBV5-1 and TRBJ2-5, is KAGVTQTPRYLIKTRGQQVTLSCSPISGHRSVSWYQQTPGQGLQFLFEYFSETQRNKGNFPGRFSGRQFSNSRSEMNVSTLELGDSALYLCATQTTGAPQETQYFGPGTRLLVL.

The rearrangement links TRBV10-3 to TRBJ1-1; maybe TRBD1 (6 bases). CDR3 length equals 16 residues. V lost 5 bases and J 3 bases, leaving 19 bases between the germline ends. The germline V gene encodes CDR1 ENHRY and CDR2 SYGVKD. In nucleotides, the CDR3 is TGTGCCATCAGTACAGGGAACCCAAAGTTAGACACTGAAGCTTTCTTT. Protein sequence: CAISTGNPKLDTEAFF.

CDR3: CASSPSGGAVLSTGNTIYF. The CDR3 bases are TGCGCCAGCAGTCCCTCGGGGGGGGCAGTCTTGTCTACTGGAAACACCATATATTTT. The chain joins TRBV4-1 to TRBJ1-3; D might be TRBD1 (6 bases). From germline, CDR1 is MGHRA and CDR2 YSYEKL. The CDR3 is 19 residues long. V shed 6 bases and J shed 2 bases, with 26 bases lying between them.

The chain has TRBV11-2 and TRBJ1-1; D ambiguous. This CDR3 region has 15 residues. Germline loops: CDR1 SGHAT, CDR2 FQNNGV. Trimming stripped 5 bases from V and 0 bases from J, with 13 bases between. The chain's CDR3 is CASSPPDGLNTEAFF. The CDR3 DNA sequence: TGTGCCAGCAGCCCTCCGGACGGATTGAACACTGAAGCTTTCTTT.